This T cell receptor beta chain was sequenced in a study of beta chain features in type 1 diabetes. What was sequenced were expressed TCRB transcripts, since all of the isolated RNA had been reverse transcribed. Sequencing was performed with immunoSEQ multiplex PCR; in TCRdb, only in-frame clones are kept and a portion is missing. This table holds approximately 170,000 clones, approximately 8.4% found once. CDR3 length equals 12 residues. V was shortened by 0 bases and J by 9 bases, with 7 bases between the two germline ends. In germline, CDR1 is LGHNA, CDR2 YSLEER. This clone was picked up a small number of times.

This chain uses TRBV4-3 with TRBJ2-3; D is undetermined. This clonotype originated in a woman aged 18-29 years in good health. Specimen: central memory CD4+ T cells from blood. CDR3 sequence reads: CASSQDWQTQYF. CDR3 DNA: TGCGCCAGCAGCCAAGATTGGCAGACGCAGTATTTT.